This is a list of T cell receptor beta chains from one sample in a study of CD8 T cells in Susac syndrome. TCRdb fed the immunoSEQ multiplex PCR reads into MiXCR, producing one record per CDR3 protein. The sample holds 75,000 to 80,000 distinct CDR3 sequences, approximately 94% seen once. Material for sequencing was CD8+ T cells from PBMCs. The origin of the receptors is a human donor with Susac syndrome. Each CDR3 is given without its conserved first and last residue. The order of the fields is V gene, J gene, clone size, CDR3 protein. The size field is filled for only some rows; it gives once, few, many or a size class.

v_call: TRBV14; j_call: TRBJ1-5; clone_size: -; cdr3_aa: ASSPSKGRPQH
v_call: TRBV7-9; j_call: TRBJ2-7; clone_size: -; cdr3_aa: ASSPTQSAYEQY
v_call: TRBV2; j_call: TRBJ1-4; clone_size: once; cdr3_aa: ASSLEIATNEKLF
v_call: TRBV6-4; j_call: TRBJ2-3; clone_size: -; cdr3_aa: ASSEGSTDTQY
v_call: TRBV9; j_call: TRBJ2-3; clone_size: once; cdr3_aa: ASSSWGTDTQY
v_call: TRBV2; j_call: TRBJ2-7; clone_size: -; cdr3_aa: ASSVGPMAYEQY
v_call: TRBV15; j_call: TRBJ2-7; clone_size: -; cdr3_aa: ATSRERGQGFYEQY
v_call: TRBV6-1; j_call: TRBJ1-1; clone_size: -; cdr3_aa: ASSEQYTEAF
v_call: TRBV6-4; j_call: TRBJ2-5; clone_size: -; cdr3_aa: ASSTQRVQETQY
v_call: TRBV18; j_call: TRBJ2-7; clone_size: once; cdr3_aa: ASSPAVAYEQY
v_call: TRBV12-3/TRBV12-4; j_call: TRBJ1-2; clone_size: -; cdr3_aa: ASSRRTENYGYT
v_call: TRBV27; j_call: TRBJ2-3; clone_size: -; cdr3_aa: ASSTAGDADTQY
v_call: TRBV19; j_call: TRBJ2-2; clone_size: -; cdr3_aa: AISTGGIGELF
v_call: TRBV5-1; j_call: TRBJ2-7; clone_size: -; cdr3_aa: ASSFAGRVYEQY
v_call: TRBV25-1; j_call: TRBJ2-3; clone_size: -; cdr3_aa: ASSEKGTDTQY
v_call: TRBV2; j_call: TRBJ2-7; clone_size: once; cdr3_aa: ATLNRKGAYEQY
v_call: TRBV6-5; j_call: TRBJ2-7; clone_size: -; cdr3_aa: ASSERGESYEQY
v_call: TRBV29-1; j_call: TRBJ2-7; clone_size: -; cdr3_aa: SVVQGEISYEQY